This entry concerns a single TCR beta chain. This record belongs to a study of human T cells and chemical hapten exposure. Study-wide background: Per-sample variation in TCR yield stemmed mainly from small pooled library volume differences.

This CDR3 region has 17 residues. V gave up 1 base and J gave up 2 bases; unmatched junction bases: 8. CDR1 MGHRA and CDR2 YSYEKL come from the germline V gene. The time point here: pre-sensitization, week 0. Treatment noted: therapeutic diphenylcyclopropenone sensitization with weekly scalp DPC. The donor pool consisted of alopecia patients aged 18 to 70 years, considered suitable for DPC. Researchers extracted total RNA from unfractionated whole blood. Per the original methods: Counting gave a median of approximately 97,000 TCRs per sample, with values ranging from about 23,224 to 700,000. In TCRdb, the RACE reads were re-called with MiXCR into one record per CDR3 protein. The V and J calls follow TCRdb's processing rather than the paper's. The repertoire holds about 250,000 distinct CDR3 sequences, with around 7% as singletons.

The sequence was obtained from a man between 18 and 35 years old with alopecia areata. Some clones in this sample may be carry-over from other donors' samples. This chain uses TRBV4-1 with TRBJ2-7, with 10 bases fitting TRBD2. Sequenced material: whole blood, taken in connection with sensitization to the hapten diphenylcyclopropenone (DPC). The chain's CDR3 is CASSQGPSGGLTYEQYF. In DNA, the CDR3 is TGCGCCAGCAGCCAAGGCCCTAGCGGGGGCCTCACCTACGAGCAGTACTTC.